This entry features one T cell receptor (beta chain) sequence. The antigen remains undetermined. Taking roughly 20-32 mg of unsorted bulk tissue, the authors co-extracted RNA and DNA. Five separate regions were sampled from each tumor. The sample belongs to a study of tumor-infiltrating lymphocytes in primary liver carcinoma. Study-level results: The 250 largest clones made up significantly more of tumor than blood repertoires (p = 0.039).

Germline V CDR1 and CDR2: MNHNS, SASEGT. There are 15 residues in the CDR3. Trimming removed 5 bases from V and 2 bases from J, with 16 bases in between. The authors made TCR beta cDNA from approximately 490 ng total RNA with a constant-region primer. Slightly modified ARM-PCR served as the procedure for the TCR beta libraries. These libraries came from three rounds of nested multiplex PCR. Running 10 cycles apiece, the first two PCR rounds relied on TRBV1-TRBV30 forward primers together with a C-beta reverse primer. TCRdb re-called the multiplex PCR reads with MiXCR, one entry per CDR3 protein. The repertoire has 70,000 to 85,000 distinct CDR3 sequences, 71% of them found once; the top ten carry roughly 15%.

This TCR came from an older woman with primary liver carcinoma and hepatitis B virus infection. V is TRBV6-1 and J is TRBJ2-7; D possibly corresponds to TRBD1 (6 bases). Sequencing was performed on liver tumor tissue from sampling region 4. Regarding subset: tumor region T4, right-lateral pole. The CDR3 DNA is TGTGCCAGCAGTAAATCGACAGGCCATCCCTACGAGCAGTACTTC. Its protein product is CASSKSTGHPYEQYF.